This TCR beta chain was identified in a study of blood T cell repertoires in COVID-19. As for the study in general: Samples taken during acute and convalescent COVID-19 were collected in the United States, Italy and Spain. PBMCs, B-cell-depleted T cells, or T cells were the source of the cDNA or gDNA that made up the material.

The germline V gene encodes CDR1 LGHDT and CDR2 YNNKEL (reference sequence). Trimming pared 1 base from V and 5 bases from J, leaving 11 bases between. The CDR3 extends over 14 amino acids. In the source study's methods: The authors estimated nucleated cell counts from reference gene primer amplification. TCRdb keeps only in-frame clones here, not all; method: immunoSEQ multiplex PCR. V and J calls and clone size are those listed in that table; D and trimming were worked out from the DNA. The sample gives roughly 120,000 clones, about 89% of which show up once; approximately 4.7% is in the top ten. Material: peripheral blood. The V and J genes are TRBV3-1 (or the pseudogene TRBV3-2) and TRBJ1-1; D gene unclear. The receptor's source is a man aged 40-49 years with acute or convalescent COVID-19. The CDR3 sequence: CASSQVAPETEAFF. Here the CDR3 DNA reads TGTGCCAGCAGCCAAGTTGCCCCGGAGACTGAAGCTTTCTTT.